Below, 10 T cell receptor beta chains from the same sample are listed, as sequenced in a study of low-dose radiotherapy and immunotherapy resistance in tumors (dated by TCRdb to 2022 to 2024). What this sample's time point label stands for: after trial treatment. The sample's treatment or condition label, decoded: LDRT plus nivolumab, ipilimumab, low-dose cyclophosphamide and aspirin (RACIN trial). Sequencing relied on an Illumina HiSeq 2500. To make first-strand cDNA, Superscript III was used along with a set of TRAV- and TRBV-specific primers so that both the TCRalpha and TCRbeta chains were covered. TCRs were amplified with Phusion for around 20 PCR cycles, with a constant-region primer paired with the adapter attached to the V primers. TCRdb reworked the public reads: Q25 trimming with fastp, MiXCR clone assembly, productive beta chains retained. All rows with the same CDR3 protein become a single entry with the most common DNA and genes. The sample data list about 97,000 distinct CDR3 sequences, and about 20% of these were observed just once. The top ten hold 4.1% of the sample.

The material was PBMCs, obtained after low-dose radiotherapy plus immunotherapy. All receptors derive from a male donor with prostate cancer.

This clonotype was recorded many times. CDR3 DNA sequence: TGTGCCAGCCTCTCTGACAGGAACACTGAAGCTTTCTTT. Amino acid sequence: CASLSDRNTEAFF. The chain is built from TRBV25-1 and TRBJ1-1; D might be TRBD1 (5 bases). Germline V gives CDR1 MGHDK, CDR2 SYGVNS. This CDR3 contains 13 residues. The V and J ends lost 8 bases and 1 base respectively, with 11 bases between them.

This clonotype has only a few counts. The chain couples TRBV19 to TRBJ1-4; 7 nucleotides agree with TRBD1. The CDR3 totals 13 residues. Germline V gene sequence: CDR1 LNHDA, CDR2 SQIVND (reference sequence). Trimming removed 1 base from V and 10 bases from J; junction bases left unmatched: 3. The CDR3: CASSIGDSGKLFF. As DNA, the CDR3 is TGTGCCAGTAGTATAGGGGACAGCGGAAAACTGTTTTTT. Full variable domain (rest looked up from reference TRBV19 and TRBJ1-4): DGGITQSPKYLFRKEGQNVTLSCEQNLNHDAMYWYRQDPGQGLRLIYYSQIVNDFQKGDIAEGYSVSREKKESFPLTVTSAQKNPTAFYLCASSIGDSGKLFFGSGTQLSVL.

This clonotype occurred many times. CDR3 residues: CASSMGQDGLGANVLTF. The CDR3 DNA follows: TGCGCCAGCAGCATGGGGCAGGACGGGCTTGGGGCCAACGTCCTGACTTTC. The chain combines TRBV5-1 with TRBJ2-6; D is perhaps TRBD1 (5 bases). V dropped 4 bases and J dropped 3 bases, with 17 bases sitting between them. This CDR3 is 17 amino acids long. The germline V gene encodes CDR1 SGHRS and CDR2 YFSETQ.

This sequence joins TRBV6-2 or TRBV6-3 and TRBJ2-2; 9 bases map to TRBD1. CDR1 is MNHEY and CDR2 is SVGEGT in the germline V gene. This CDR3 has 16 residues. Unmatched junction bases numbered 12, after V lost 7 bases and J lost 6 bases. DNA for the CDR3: TGTGCCAGCATTCCAAGTGGGACAGGGTTCCCCGGGGAGCTGTTTTTT. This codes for CASIPSGTGFPGELFF.

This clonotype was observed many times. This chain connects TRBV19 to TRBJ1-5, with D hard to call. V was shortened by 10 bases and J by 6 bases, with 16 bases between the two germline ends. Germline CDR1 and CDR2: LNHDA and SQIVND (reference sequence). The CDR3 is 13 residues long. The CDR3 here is CATREVASQPQHF. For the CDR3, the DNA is TGTGCCACCCGGGAGGTAGCGAGTCAGCCCCAGCATTTT.

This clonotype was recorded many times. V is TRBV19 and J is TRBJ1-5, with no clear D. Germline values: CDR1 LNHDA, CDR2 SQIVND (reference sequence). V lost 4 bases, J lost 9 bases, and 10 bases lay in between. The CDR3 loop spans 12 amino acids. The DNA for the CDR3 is TGTGCCAGTAGTACTCCATCAGCGCCCCAGCATTTT. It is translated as CASSTPSAPQHF.

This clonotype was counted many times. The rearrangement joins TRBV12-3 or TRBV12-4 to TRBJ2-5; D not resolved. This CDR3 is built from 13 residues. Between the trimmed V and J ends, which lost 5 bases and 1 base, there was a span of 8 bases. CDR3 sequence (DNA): TGTGCCAGCAGTGGCTATGGCCAAGAGACCCAGTACTTC. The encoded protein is CASSGYGQETQYF.

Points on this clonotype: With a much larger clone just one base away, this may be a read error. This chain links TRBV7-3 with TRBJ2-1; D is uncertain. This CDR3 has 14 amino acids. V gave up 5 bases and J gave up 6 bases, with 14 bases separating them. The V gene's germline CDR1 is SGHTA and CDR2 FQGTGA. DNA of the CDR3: TGTGCCAGCAGCGCCGATTTTTGGGCCAATGAGCAGTTCTTC. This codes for CASSADFWANEQFF. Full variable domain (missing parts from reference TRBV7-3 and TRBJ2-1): GAGVSQTPSNKVTEKGKYVELRCDPISGHTALYWYRQSLGQGPEFLIYFQGTGAADDSGLPNDRFFAVRPEGSVSTLKIQRTERGDSAVYLCASSADFWANEQFFGPGTRLTVL.

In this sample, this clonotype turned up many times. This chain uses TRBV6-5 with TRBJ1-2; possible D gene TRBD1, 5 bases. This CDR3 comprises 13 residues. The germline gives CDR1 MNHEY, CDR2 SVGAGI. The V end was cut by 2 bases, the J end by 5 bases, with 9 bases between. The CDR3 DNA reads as TGTGCCAGCAGTTACAGGGACCGGTATGGCTACACCTTC. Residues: CASSYRDRYGYTF.

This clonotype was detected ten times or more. This CDR3 is CASTRLAGGPQETQYF. CDR3 nucleotide sequence: TGTGCCAGCACCAGGCTAGCGGGGGGGCCCCAAGAGACCCAGTACTTC. This chain connects TRBV3-1 to TRBJ2-5, with TRBD2 identical over 12 bases. V shed 7 bases, J shed 1 base, and the junction held 7 bases outside the gene matches. CDR3 length equals 16 residues. The germline V gene encodes CDR1 LGHDT and CDR2 YNNKEL (reference sequence).